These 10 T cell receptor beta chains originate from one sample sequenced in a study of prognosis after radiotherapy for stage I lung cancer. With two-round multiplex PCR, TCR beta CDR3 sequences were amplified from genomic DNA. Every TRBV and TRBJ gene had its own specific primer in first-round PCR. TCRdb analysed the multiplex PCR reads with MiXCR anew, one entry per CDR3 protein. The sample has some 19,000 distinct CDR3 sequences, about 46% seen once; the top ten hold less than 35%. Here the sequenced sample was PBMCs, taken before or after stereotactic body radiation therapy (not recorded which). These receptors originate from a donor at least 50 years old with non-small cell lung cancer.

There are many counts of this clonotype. The CDR3 DNA sequence: TGTGCCAGCGGCCAATCTGGGACTAGCGGGACTCGAAGGTGGCAGTTCTTC. This codes for CASGQSGTSGTRRWQFF. The chain carries TRBV6-2 or TRBV6-3 and TRBJ2-1; TRBD2 matches at 13 bases. J lost 12 bases, V lost 8 bases, and 19 bases had no gene match. The CDR3 consists of 17 residues. Germline values: CDR1 MNHEY, CDR2 SVGEGT.

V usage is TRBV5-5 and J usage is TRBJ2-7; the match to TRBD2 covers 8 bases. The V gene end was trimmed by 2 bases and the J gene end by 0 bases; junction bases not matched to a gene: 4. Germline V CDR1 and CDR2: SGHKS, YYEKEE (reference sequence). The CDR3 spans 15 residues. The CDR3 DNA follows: TGTGCCAGCAGCTTAGATGCGGGGGGCTCCTACGAGCAGTACTTC. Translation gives CASSLDAGGSYEQYF.

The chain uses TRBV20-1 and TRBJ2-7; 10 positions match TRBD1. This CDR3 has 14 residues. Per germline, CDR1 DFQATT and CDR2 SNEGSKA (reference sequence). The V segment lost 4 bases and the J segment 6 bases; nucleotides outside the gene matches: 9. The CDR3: CSAKVAGQGFEQYF. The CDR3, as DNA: TGCAGTGCTAAAGTGGCGGGACAGGGGTTCGAGCAGTACTTC.

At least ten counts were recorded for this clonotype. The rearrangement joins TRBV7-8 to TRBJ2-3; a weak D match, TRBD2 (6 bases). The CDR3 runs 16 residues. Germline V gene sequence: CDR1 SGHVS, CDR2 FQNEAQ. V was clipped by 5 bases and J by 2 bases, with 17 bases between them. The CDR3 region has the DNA TGTGCCAGCAGCCATCAGCTCGGGAGCTCCACAGATACGCAGTATTTT. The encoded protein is CASSHQLGSSTDTQYF.

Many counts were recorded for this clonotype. The CDR3 sequence: CASSPNRDSGANVLTF. CDR3 DNA sequence: TGCGCCAGCAGCCCTAACAGGGACTCTGGGGCCAACGTCCTGACTTTC. The rearrangement joins TRBV5-1 to TRBJ2-6; the D gene is possibly TRBD1 (6 bases). The CDR3 is 16 amino acids. CDR1 SGHRS and CDR2 YFSETQ come from the germline V gene. The V gene lost 4 bases and the J gene lost 0 bases, with 11 bases spanning the gap.

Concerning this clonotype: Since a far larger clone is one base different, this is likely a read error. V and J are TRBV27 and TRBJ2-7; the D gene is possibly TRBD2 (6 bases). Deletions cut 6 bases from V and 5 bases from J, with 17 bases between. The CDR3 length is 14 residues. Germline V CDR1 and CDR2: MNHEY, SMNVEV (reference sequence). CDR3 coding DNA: TGTGCCAGCAGCAATACCCCCGGGAGTAACGAGCAGTACTTC. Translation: CASSNTPGSNEQYF.

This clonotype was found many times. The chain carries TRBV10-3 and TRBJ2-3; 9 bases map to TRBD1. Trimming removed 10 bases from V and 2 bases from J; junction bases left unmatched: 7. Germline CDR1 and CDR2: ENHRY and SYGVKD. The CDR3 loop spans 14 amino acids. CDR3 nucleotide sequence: TGTGCCACCGGAGGGGACAGGGCCACAGATACGCAGTATTTT. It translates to CATGGDRATDTQYF.

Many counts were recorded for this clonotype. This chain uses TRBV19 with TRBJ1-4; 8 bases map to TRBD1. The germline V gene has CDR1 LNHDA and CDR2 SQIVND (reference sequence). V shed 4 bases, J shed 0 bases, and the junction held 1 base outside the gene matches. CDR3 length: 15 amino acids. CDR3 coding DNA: TGTGCCAGTAGTACACAGGGGGCAACTAATGAAAAACTGTTTTTT. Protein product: CASSTQGATNEKLFF.

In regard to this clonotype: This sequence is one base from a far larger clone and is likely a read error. CDR3 coding DNA: TGTGCCATCAGTGAGGCGGACACCGGGGAGCTGTTTTTT. It translates to CAISEADTGELFF. The chain couples TRBV6-4 to TRBJ2-2; D unclear. The CDR3 spans 13 residues. Germline V lookup: CDR1 MRHNA, CDR2 SNTAGT.

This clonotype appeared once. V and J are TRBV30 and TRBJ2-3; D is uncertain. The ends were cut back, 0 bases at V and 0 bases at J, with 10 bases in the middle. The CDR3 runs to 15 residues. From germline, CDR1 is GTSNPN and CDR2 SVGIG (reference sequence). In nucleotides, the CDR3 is TGTGCCTGGAGTGTCGGCCACATTAGCACAGATACGCAGTATTTT. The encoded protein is CAWSVGHISTDTQYF.